A selection of T cell receptor beta chains follows, all from one sample in a study of beta chain features in type 1 diabetes. Here immunoSEQ multiplex PCR was the method, and the copy in TCRdb shows in-frame clones only, minus some. The sample has about 340,000 clones, 7.5% to 9% seen once; the top ten hold more than 0.4%. Sequences were obtained from central memory CD4+ T cells from blood. All receptors come from a woman aged 18-29 years in good health. Each CDR3 is given with its conserved first and last residue. The D gene is left open where the match is weak. Some rows have no size entry. The others give once, few or many, or a class for an expanded clone.

TRBV28	NA	TRBJ2-3	NA	CASSRPGPSSGGVTQYF	TGTGCCAGCAGCCGCCCGGGACCATCCTCGGGGGGCGTTACGCAGTATTTT
TRBV6-5	NA	TRBJ2-7	NA	CASKRWLNSYEQYF	TGTGCCAGCAAGAGGTGGCTCAACTCCTACGAGCAGTACTTC
TRBV18	NA	TRBJ2-1	NA	CASSSPGAGLYNEQFF	TGTGCCAGCTCATCGCCAGGGGCGGGACTCTACAATGAGCAGTTCTTC
TRBV23-1	many	TRBJ2-7	TRBD2	CASSQSLGRRSYEQYF	TGCGCCAGCAGTCAATCACTCGGGAGGCGTTCCTACGAGCAGTACTTC
TRBV19	few	TRBJ2-2	TRBD1	CASNDRAAGELFF	TGTGCCAGTAATGACAGGGCTGCCGGGGAGCTGTTTTTT
TRBV7-2	NA	TRBJ2-7	TRBD2	CASSRASLAGAEQYF	TGTGCCAGCAGCCGCGCGTCCCTAGCGGGAGCCGAGCAGTACTTC
TRBV7-3	few	TRBJ1-3	NA	CASSLGSLGSGNTIYF	TGTGCCAGCAGCTTAGGGTCGTTAGGCTCTGGAAACACCATATATTTT
TRBV25-1	NA	TRBJ2-3	TRBD2	CASSDGVGAGASTDTQYF	TGTGCCAGCAGTGATGGGGTCGGGGCGGGAGCTAGCACAGATACGCAGTATTTT
TRBV28	NA	TRBJ2-1	NA	CASSFGQSEQFF	TGTGCCAGCAGTTTTGGTCAGAGCGAGCAGTTCTTC
TRBV10-3	few	TRBJ1-2	TRBD1	CAISGGDRVANYGYTF	TGTGCCATCAGTGGCGGGGACAGGGTCGCTAACTATGGCTACACCTTC
TRBV7-9	few	TRBJ2-5	NA	CASSLSVETQYF	TGTGCCAGCAGCTTATCTGTAGAGACCCAGTACTTC
TRBV5-1	few	TRBJ2-1	NA	CASSPEASAEYNEQFF	TGCGCCAGCAGCCCCGAAGCTAGCGCCGAATACAATGAGCAGTTCTTC
TRBV6-1	few	TRBJ2-1	TRBD2	CASSEGGRGLAGAEQFF	TGTGCCAGCAGTGAAGGAGGCCGGGGACTAGCGGGGGCTGAGCAGTTCTTC
TRBV19	NA	TRBJ1-1	NA	CASSVQGSTEAFF	TGTGCCAGTAGTGTACAGGGATCCACTGAAGCTTTCTTT
TRBV5-1	few	TRBJ2-1	NA	CASSVDPYNEQFF	TGCGCCAGCAGCGTGGACCCGTACAATGAGCAGTTCTTC
TRBV5-4	NA	TRBJ2-5	TRBD2	CASSKGLAGSQETQYF	TGTGCCAGCAGCAAAGGACTAGCGGGATCCCAAGAGACCCAGTACTTC
TRBV27	NA	TRBJ1-2	NA	CASSPIVGNYGYTF	TGTGCCAGCAGTCCGATAGTGGGGAACTATGGCTACACCTTC
TRBV5-4	many	TRBJ2-1	NA	CASSLASTRASNEQFF	TGTGCCAGCAGCTTGGCCTCGACTAGGGCTTCCAATGAGCAGTTCTTC
TRBV28	few	TRBJ2-5	NA	CASSSALKDPLWEQYF	TGTGCCAGCAGTTCGGCGCTGAAGGACCCCCTTTGGGAGCAGTACTTC
TRBV4-2	few	TRBJ2-7	NA	CASSHEHGQRSSYEQYF	TGTGCCAGCAGCCACGAACATGGGCAGAGAAGCTCCTACGAGCAGTACTTC
TRBV28	NA	TRBJ1-1	NA	CASPRSGAGSTEAFF	TGTGCCAGCCCCCGGTCCGGGGCGGGGAGCACTGAAGCTTTCTTT
TRBV9	many	TRBJ2-1	NA	CASSVDGGIYNEQFF	TGTGCCAGCAGCGTAGACGGGGGAATCTACAATGAGCAGTTCTTC
TRBV7-9	few	TRBJ2-7	TRBD2	CASTGTSWTYEQYF	TGTGCCAGCACGGGGACTAGCTGGACCTACGAGCAGTACTTC
TRBV7-9	few	TRBJ2-3	NA	CASSLGLGRADTQYF	TGTGCCAGCAGCTTGGGACTGGGAAGGGCAGATACGCAGTATTTT
TRBV28	few	TRBJ2-3	NA	CASSRRQGKNTQYF	TGTGCCAGCAGCCGTCGCCAGGGTAAGAATACGCAGTATTTT
TRBV5-1	few	TRBJ2-2	NA	CASSFTGDNTGELFF	TGCGCCAGCAGCTTCACAGGAGACAACACCGGGGAGCTGTTTTTT
TRBV4-3	NA	TRBJ1-2	NA	CASSQEIGVNYGYTF	TGCGCCAGCAGCCAAGAGATTGGAGTTAACTATGGCTACACCTTC
TRBV27	NA	TRBJ1-5	TRBD1	CASRLDRGQSQPQHF	TGTGCCAGCAGACTAGACAGGGGGCAAAGCCAGCCCCAGCATTTT
TRBV7-2	many	TRBJ1-1	NA	CASSPRAVAEAFF	TGTGCCAGCAGCCCCCGTGCTGTAGCTGAAGCTTTCTTT
TRBV7-9	many	TRBJ1-1	TRBD1	CASSARQGNTEAFF	TGTGCCAGCAGCGCCCGACAGGGAAACACTGAAGCTTTCTTT
TRBV2	many	TRBJ2-3	NA	CASSNDGGTDTQYF	TGTGCCAGCAGTAATGACGGGGGCACAGATACGCAGTATTTT
TRBV7-3	NA	TRBJ1-3	NA	CASSPSWSGNTIYF	TGTGCCAGCAGCCCAAGCTGGTCCGGAAACACCATATATTTT
TRBV28	few	TRBJ1-2	NA	CASSPPNRIGYTF	TGTGCCAGCAGCCCCCCAAACCGGATTGGCTACACCTTC
TRBV23-1	few	TRBJ2-2	TRBD2	CASSQDSLRLSGAANTGELFF	TGCGCCAGCAGTCAAGATTCGTTAAGGTTAAGCGGGGCCGCGAACACCGGGGAGCTGTTTTTT
TRBV7-2	NA	TRBJ2-7	TRBD1	CASSLDPAWGTALYEQYF	TGTGCCAGCAGCTTAGATCCGGCGTGGGGGACAGCCCTCTACGAGCAGTACTTC
TRBV5-6	few	TRBJ1-1	NA	CASSLWGRDTEAFF	TGTGCCAGCAGCTTGTGGGGCAGGGACACTGAAGCTTTCTTT
TRBV2	few	TRBJ1-1	TRBD1	CASSERRDSMNTEAFF	TGTGCCAGCAGCGAACGCCGGGACAGCATGAACACTGAAGCTTTCTTT
TRBV21-1	many	TRBJ2-3	NA	CASSKACLGRVTDTQYF	TGTGCCAGCAGCAAAGCATGCTTGGGCAGGGTTACAGATACGCAGTATTTT
TRBV7-2	few	TRBJ2-7	TRBD2	CASSPRGLANEQYF	TGTGCCAGCAGCCCCCGTGGACTAGCTAACGAGCAGTACTTC
TRBV11-1	few	TRBJ2-1	TRBD1	CASSLGDRGNLNEQFF	TGTGCCAGCAGCTTAGGGGACAGGGGGAACCTTAATGAGCAGTTCTTC
TRBV4-2	few	TRBJ1-1	TRBD1	CASSQLPSDRLNTEAFF	TGTGCCAGCAGCCAACTACCGTCGGACAGGTTAAACACTGAAGCTTTCTTT
TRBV5-1	many	TRBJ2-1	TRBD2	CASRTSGSNEQFF	TGCGCCAGCAGGACTAGCGGGAGTAATGAGCAGTTCTTC
TRBV7-2	few	TRBJ2-1	NA	CASSLVGSYNEQFF	TGTGCCAGCAGCTTAGTTGGCTCCTACAATGAGCAGTTCTTC
TRBV29-1	few	TRBJ1-1	TRBD1	CSVDRAGSQNTEAFF	TGCAGCGTAGACAGGGCGGGAAGTCAGAACACTGAAGCTTTCTTT
TRBV7-3	NA	TRBJ2-1	TRBD2	CASSLRTSGRNEQFF	TGTGCCAGCAGCCTTCGGACTAGCGGGAGGAATGAGCAGTTCTTC
TRBV9	few	TRBJ2-2	NA	CASSGARTAGELFF	TGTGCCAGCAGCGGAGCACGAACCGCCGGGGAGCTGTTTTTT
TRBV10-3	few	TRBJ1-1	NA	CASSRTVNTEAFF	TGCGCCAGCAGTAGGACAGTGAACACTGAAGCTTTCTTT
TRBV5-1	NA	TRBJ1-1	NA	CASSLRGVDTEAFF	TGCGCCAGCAGCTTACGGGGGGTCGACACTGAAGCTTTCTTT
TRBV15	few	TRBJ2-1	TRBD2	CATSRRGTTYNEQFF	TGTGCCACCAGCAGACGGGGGACTACCTACAATGAGCAGTTCTTC
TRBV19	few	TRBJ2-7	TRBD1	CASRAGQELSYEQYF	TGTGCCAGTAGAGCCGGACAGGAACTCTCCTACGAGCAGTACTTC
TRBV19	NA	TRBJ2-6	NA	CASREGQFFSGANVLTF	TGTGCCAGTAGGGAGGGACAGTTTTTCTCTGGGGCCAACGTCCTGACTTTC
TRBV2	NA	TRBJ2-7	TRBD2	CASAWEGSHEQYF	TGTGCCAGCGCGTGGGAGGGTTCCCACGAGCAGTACTTC
TRBV2	many	TRBJ2-7	TRBD2	CAAGTAGGYEQYF	TGTGCCGCCGGTACAGCGGGAGGCTACGAGCAGTACTTC
TRBV28	NA	TRBJ2-3	NA	CASSLGGVITDTQYF	TGTGCCAGCAGTTTAGGGGGCGTGATAACAGATACGCAGTATTTT
TRBV7-2	few	TRBJ1-1	TRBD1	CASGRDSNTEAFF	TGTGCCAGCGGCCGGGACAGCAACACTGAAGCTTTCTTT
TRBV7-2	few	TRBJ2-1	NA	CASSEGTFLNEQFF	TGTGCCAGCAGCGAAGGGACGTTCCTTAATGAGCAGTTCTTC
TRBV14	many	TRBJ2-2	NA	CASSPTGNTGELFF	TGTGCCAGCAGCCCTACCGGGAACACCGGGGAGCTGTTTTTT